The text below deals with one T cell receptor (beta chain). Its specificity is not known. The CDR3 contains 15 residues. Trimming removed 4 bases from V and 2 bases from J, with 11 bases in between. Germline loops: CDR1 SNHLY, CDR2 FYNNEI. This sample was taken from a study of OX40 agonist ivuxolimab in advanced cancers. Here immunoSEQ multiplex PCR was the method, and the copy in TCRdb shows in-frame clones only, minus some. Here the sample spans under 85,000 clones, 65% to 90% being singletons. Notes on the study in general: There was clonal expansion of CD4+ and CD8+ blood T cells by week 6 at 0.1 to 3.0 mg/kg. Among some nonresponders, normalized T-cell clonal expansion was also low.

The chain is built from TRBV2 and TRBJ1-4, with D unclear. Sequenced here: CD4+ or CD8+ T cells sorted from blood, sampled in a trial of the OX40 agonist ivuxolimab. The clonotype was recovered from an adult with an advanced solid tumor such as melanoma, head and neck, liver or kidney cancer. This CDR3 is CASSALRGTNEKLFF. DNA of the CDR3: TGTGCCAGCAGTGCCCTGAGAGGGACTAATGAAAAACTGTTTTTT.